The clone carrying this TCR beta chain was seen at least ten times. The antigen is unknown. This entry is derived from a study of regulatory T cells in long-lasting Graves disease. Study-wide context: Freshly diagnosed Graves' patients had used antithyroid drugs for under 3 months. Notes on the study in general: Favored gene segments in persistent disease were TRBV28, TRBJ1-2 and TRBJ2-5. Examination was confined to peripheral blood, excluding thyroid tissue.

The time point was: newly diagnosed GD, antithyroid drugs for less than 3 months. Scientists built the TCR library using RNA that was extracted from PBMCs. In each case, Graves' disease was diagnosed per American Thyroid Association guidelines. iRepertoire HTBI primers and Arm-PCR of CDR3 regions built TCR beta libraries. MiXCR was run by TCRdb on the multiplex PCR reads, yielding one entry per CDR3 protein. The table records 200,000 to 300,000 distinct CDR3 sequences, 20% to 25% of them present only once. CDR1 and CDR2 from the germline V gene are DFQATT and SNEGSKA (reference sequence). The CDR3 contains 15 residues. V dropped 6 bases and J dropped 1; count of bases not matched to a gene: 9.

This TCR was sampled from a female donor with Graves disease. Sequencing was performed on peripheral blood mononuclear cells (PBMCs), taken at new diagnosis, from a patient treated with antithyroid drugs. V is TRBV20-1 and J is TRBJ1-5; 7 bases are shared with TRBD1. CDR3 protein: CSAKTVTGSNQPQHF. In DNA, the CDR3 is TGCAGTGCCAAGACCGTGACAGGGAGCAATCAGCCCCAGCATTTT.